This TCR beta chain was sequenced during a study of shared clonotypes between healthy human individuals. About the research overall: Aged 18 to 49, the donors were two women and a few men. Regarding the study as a whole: With a handful of donors compared, around 4.7% of naive CD4 clonotypes were shared. The study generally estimated greater richness for naive than memory subsets.

Germline CDR1 reads SGDLS; CDR2 reads YYNGEE. V lost 4 bases to trimming and J lost 0 bases; unmatched junction nucleotides: 8. This CDR3 contains 17 residues. TCRdb's table, derived via immunoSEQ multiplex PCR, lists solely in-frame clones and lacks some. The repertoire consists of 1,500,000 or so clones, with approximately 97% occurring once and the leading ten covering roughly 1.2%. From CD4+ cells came CD45RA+ naive and CD45RA-negative memory subsets. Details on this clone: Antigen unknown.

The sequencing input was naive CD4+ T cells sorted from blood. Subset of the sample: CD45RA+ positively selected. The receptor's source is a man between 25 and 39 years old in good health. V gene TRBV9 combines with J gene TRBJ1-4; 8 nucleotides agree with TRBD1. The CDR3 here is CASSPDRVLPTNEKLFF. Here the CDR3 DNA reads TGTGCCAGCAGCCCGGACAGGGTATTACCAACTAATGAAAAACTGTTTTTT.